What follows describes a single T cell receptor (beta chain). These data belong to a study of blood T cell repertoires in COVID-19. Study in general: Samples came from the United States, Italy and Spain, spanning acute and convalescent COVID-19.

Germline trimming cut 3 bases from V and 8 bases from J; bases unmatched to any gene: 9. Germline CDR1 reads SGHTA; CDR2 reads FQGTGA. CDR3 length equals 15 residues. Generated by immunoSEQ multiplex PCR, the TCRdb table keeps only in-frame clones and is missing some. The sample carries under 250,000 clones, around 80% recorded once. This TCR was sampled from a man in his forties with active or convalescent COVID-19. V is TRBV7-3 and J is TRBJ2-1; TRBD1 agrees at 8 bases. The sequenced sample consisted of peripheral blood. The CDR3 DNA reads TGTGCCAGCAGCTTGACAGGGGCCATGGGTGATGAGCAGTTCTTC. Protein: CASSLTGAMGDEQFF.